This record covers a single T cell receptor beta chain. TCR beta CDR3 region amplification was performed from RNA transcripts. HTBI primers were used for first-round RT-PCR of the TCR CDR3. TCRdb itself ran the multiplex PCR reads through MiXCR, one entry per CDR3 protein. The sample includes hundreds of thousands of distinct CDR3 sequences, about 15% seen only once; the top ten take roughly 4.3%. The sample comes from a study of T cells in Graves' hyperthyroidism and ophthalmopathy. This CDR3 has 16 amino acids. Germline CDR1 is SGHAT and CDR2 is FQNNGV. Trimming took off 0 bases at V and 9 bases at J, with 15 bases between the two ends.

The sample taken for sequencing was blood. This chain links TRBV11-2 with TRBJ1-6; D is unresolved. This clonotype was sampled from a woman aged 40 to 50 with Graves' ophthalmopathy. CDR3 bases: TGTGCCAGCAGCTTAGAAGCCCGGAACTTCGGTTCACCCCTCCACTTT. This translates into CASSLEARNFGSPLHF.